This entry lists 29 T cell receptor beta chains sequenced from one sample in a study of cytomegalovirus exposure and HLA in healthy donors. Clones were read by immunoSEQ multiplex PCR, and TCRdb kept only the in-frame ones, dropping some. The repertoire has approximately 260,000 clones, 75% to 90% of them found once; the top ten carry less than 1.5%. The specimen was PBMCs. Receptor source: a woman aged 25 to 45 in good health and CMV-seropositive.

The rearrangement links TRBV5-1 to TRBJ2-7, with 8 bases fitting TRBD1. There are 16 residues in the CDR3. Germline V gene lookup returns CDR1 SGHRS and CDR2 YFSETQ. V was pared by 2 bases and J by 3 bases, with 10 bases of the junction left unmatched. As DNA, the CDR3 is TGCGCCAGCAGCTTTTCCAGGGGGCGAGACTTCTACGAGCAGTACTTC. Its translation is CASSFSRGRDFYEQYF.

This rearrangement joins TRBV11-3 to TRBJ2-3; TRBD2 matches 10 bases. The CDR3 is 18 residues long. V lost 2 bases and J lost 1; bases outside the gene matches: 9. Germline lookup yields CDR1 SGHNT and CDR2 YENEEA. DNA for the CDR3: TGTGCCAGCAGCTTAAGTAGCGGGAGGAGCCCCGGCACAGATACGCAGTATTTT. As protein: CASSLSSGRSPGTDTQYF.

V gene TRBV28 combines with J gene TRBJ1-1; tentative D call: TRBD1 (5 bases). Trimming removed 8 bases from V and 12 bases from J, with 19 bases in between. The CDR3 contains 12 residues. The V gene's germline CDR1 is MDHEN and CDR2 SYDVKM. The CDR3 DNA is TGTGCCAGCCGGGGGTCGGGGTATGGGCCTTTCTTT. The encoded protein is CASRGSGYGPFF.

The rearrangement uses TRBV30 and TRBJ1-1; D call uncertain. CDR3 size: 12 residues. The germline gives CDR1 GTSNPN, CDR2 SVGIG (reference sequence). Deletions cut 3 bases from V and 1 base from J, with 6 bases between. CDR3 loop: CAWSAGNTEAFF. The CDR3 DNA reads TGTGCCTGGAGCGCAGGGAACACTGAAGCTTTCTTT.

The rearrangement joins TRBV5-1 to TRBJ2-7; no clear D. V lost 0 bases, J lost 0 bases, and 7 bases lay in between. The length of the CDR3 is 14 residues. In germline, CDR1 is SGHRS, CDR2 YFSETQ. This CDR3 reads CASSLEPSSYEQYF. The CDR3 DNA sequence: TGCGCCAGCAGCTTGGAACCTAGCTCCTACGAGCAGTACTTC.

This chain uses TRBV5-1 with TRBJ2-1, with no clear D. The CDR3 runs 16 residues. The germline V and J ends were trimmed by 0 bases and 4 bases, with 14 bases remaining between them. From germline, CDR1 is SGHRS and CDR2 YFSETQ. The CDR3 is CASSLGISSLYNEQFF. In nucleotides, the CDR3 is TGCGCCAGCAGCTTGGGCATTTCTTCGCTATACAATGAGCAGTTCTTC.

This rearrangement joins TRBV7-9 to TRBJ1-2; D not resolved. Looked up from germline, CDR1 is SEHNR and CDR2 is FQNEAQ (reference sequence). V shed 0 bases and J shed 5 bases, with 7 bases lying between them. The CDR3 has 13 amino acids. The CDR3 nucleotides are TGTGCCAGCAGCTTAGCTGGCTTTTATGGCTACACCTTC. It is translated as CASSLAGFYGYTF. The variable domain in full, with the rest retrieved from reference TRBV7-9 and TRBJ1-2, is DTGVSQNPRHKITKRGQNVTFRCDPISEHNRLYWYRQTLGQGPEFLTYFQNEAQLEKSRLLSDRFSAERPKGSFSTLEIQRTEQGDSAMYLCASSLAGFYGYTFGSGTRLTVV.

The gene calls are TRBV14 and TRBJ2-3; weak D call: TRBD2 (6 bases). V lost 8 bases and J lost 2, with 23 bases in between. The CDR3 length is 17 residues. Germline V lookup: CDR1 SGHDN, CDR2 FVKESK. The CDR3 DNA follows: TGTGCCAGCCGGGGGAACCGACAACCGGAACACACAGATACGCAGTATTTT. This codes for CASRGNRQPEHTDTQYF.

This chain uses TRBV7-9 with TRBJ1-1, with 8 bases lining up with TRBD1. This CDR3 region has 12 residues. Germline assignment: CDR1 SEHNR and CDR2 FQNEAQ (reference sequence). The J segment lost 6 bases and the V segment lost 5 bases, leaving 2 bases of the junction unmatched. CDR3 amino acids: CASSQGAPEAFF. The CDR3 coding sequence is TGTGCCAGCAGCCAGGGGGCCCCTGAAGCTTTCTTT.

The V and J genes are TRBV29-1 and TRBJ2-4; the D gene is possibly TRBD2 (6 bases). Germline V lookup: CDR1 SQVTM, CDR2 ANQGSEA. This CDR3 has 14 amino acids. Trimming took off 1 base at V and 9 bases at J, with 16 bases between the two ends. The CDR3 coding sequence is TGCAGCGTTGAAGGGAGGGATAACGTCGGCATTCAGTACTTC. Amino acid sequence: CSVEGRDNVGIQYF. The full variable domain, its missing parts supplied by reference TRBV29-1 and TRBJ2-4, is SAVISQKPSRDICQRGTSLTIQCQVDSQVTMMFWYRQQPGQSLTLIATANQGSEATYESGFVIDKFPISRPNLTFSTLTVSNMSPEDSSIYLCSVEGRDNVGIQYFGAGTRLSVL.

The chain is built from TRBV5-1 and TRBJ1-1; D might be TRBD1 (5 bases). The CDR3 consists of 14 residues. The V gene lost 4 bases and the J gene lost 3 bases, with 13 bases spanning the gap. CDR1 and CDR2 (germline): SGHRS, YFSETQ. CDR3 sequence reads: CASSASGDDTEAFF. CDR3 in DNA: TGCGCCAGCAGCGCCTCGGGGGACGACACTGAAGCTTTCTTT.

This chain links TRBV7-9 with TRBJ1-1, with a possible D match to TRBD1 (6 bases). Trimming removed 2 bases at V and 6 bases at J, with 13 bases between. CDR1 and CDR2 from the germline V gene are SEHNR and FQNEAQ (reference sequence). The CDR3 contains 14 residues. For the CDR3, the DNA is TGTGCCAGCAGCTTACGGCTTACAGGGTCTGAAGCTTTCTTT. This encodes CASSLRLTGSEAFF. The full variable domain, completed using reference TRBV7-9 and TRBJ1-1, is DTGVSQNPRHKITKRGQNVTFRCDPISEHNRLYWYRQTLGQGPEFLTYFQNEAQLEKSRLLSDRFSAERPKGSFSTLEIQRTEQGDSAMYLCASSLRLTGSEAFFGQGTRLTVV.

The chain joins TRBV5-1 to TRBJ2-1; 7 bases fit TRBD2. V was pared by 0 bases and J by 3 bases, with 3 bases of the junction left unmatched. From germline, CDR1 is SGHRS and CDR2 YFSETQ. The CDR3 consists of 15 residues. Here the CDR3 reads CASSLGAGIYNEQFF. DNA of the CDR3: TGCGCCAGCAGCTTGGGAGCGGGGATCTACAATGAGCAGTTCTTC.

The chain is built from TRBV6-6 and TRBJ2-7; 8 bases line up with TRBD1. The CDR3 covers 16 residues. Germline CDR1 MNHNY, CDR2 SVGAGI (reference sequence). Trimming cost V 5 bases and J 0 bases; bases outside gene matches: 9. CDR3 loop: CASSRLVDRDSYEQYF. Here the CDR3 DNA reads TGTGCCAGCAGTCGCCTTGTGGACAGGGACTCCTACGAGCAGTACTTC.

The V and J genes are TRBV11-2 and TRBJ2-7, with a tentative D call TRBD2 (6 bases). V lost 0 bases and J 5 bases, leaving 8 bases between the germline ends. The germline V gene has CDR1 SGHAT and CDR2 FQNNGV. The CDR3 runs to 13 residues. CDR3 sequence (DNA): TGTGCCAGCAGCTTAGAGGGAGGACACGAGCAGTACTTC. Translating gives CASSLEGGHEQYF.

V and J are TRBV6-1 and TRBJ2-7; D call uncertain. Trimming took off 6 bases at V and 1 base at J, with 7 bases between the two ends. This CDR3 spans 12 amino acids. Germline V lookup: CDR1 MNHNS, CDR2 SASEGT. DNA for the CDR3: TGTGCCAGCAGGCAGATTTCCTACGAGCAGTACTTC. Its protein is CASRQISYEQYF.

J is TRBJ1-2 and V is TRBV9; TRBD1 matches at 8 bases. V dropped 4 bases and J dropped 4; count of bases not matched to a gene: 3. CDR3 length equals 13 residues. Germline V gene data show CDR1 as SGDLS and CDR2 as YYNGEE. The CDR3 DNA sequence: TGTGCCAGCAGCATCGGACAGGGCTATGGCTACACCTTC. Amino acids: CASSIGQGYGYTF.

This clone has just one count. The V call is TRBV14, the J call TRBJ2-1; D is perhaps TRBD2 (5 bases). Per germline, CDR1 SGHDN and CDR2 FVKESK. With 4 bases removed from V and 10 bases from J, the gap between germline ends came to 26 bases. The CDR3 is 17 residues long. This CDR3 reads CASSLVWILGVSNEQFF. CDR3 bases: TGTGCCAGCAGCCTCGTTTGGATACTAGGAGTCAGTAACGAGCAGTTCTTC.

The chain carries TRBV7-3 and TRBJ2-6, with no clear D. The V gene lost 2 bases and the J gene lost 0 bases, with 5 bases spanning the gap. This CDR3 comprises 15 residues. Germline V CDR1 and CDR2: SGHTA, FQGTGA. CDR3 loop: CASSLENSGANVLTF. The CDR3, as DNA: TGTGCCAGCAGCTTAGAGAACTCTGGGGCCAACGTCCTGACTTTC.

This clone has a handful of counts. The J gene is TRBJ2-7, the V gene TRBV5-5; perhaps TRBD1 as D (6 bases). Germline CDR1 reads SGHKS; CDR2 reads YYEKEE (reference sequence). Between the trimmed V and J ends, which lost 1 base and 5 bases, there was a span of 10 bases. This CDR3 comprises 13 residues. The CDR3 DNA reads TGTGCCAGCAGCTTGCCAGGGGCGGACGAGCAGTACTTC. Residues: CASSLPGADEQYF.

V and J are TRBV30 and TRBJ1-2, with unresolved D. The CDR3 contains 14 residues. V gave up 5 bases and J gave up 0 bases, with 13 bases separating them. Per the germline V gene, CDR1 is GTSNPN and CDR2 is SVGIG (reference sequence). CDR3 DNA: TGTGCCTGGGCTCCGGGAGCAGCTAACTATGGCTACACCTTC. It yields the protein CAWAPGAANYGYTF. The complete variable domain, with remaining parts taken from reference TRBV30 and TRBJ1-2, reads SQTIHQWPATLVQPVGSPLSLECTVEGTSNPNLYWYRQAAGRGLQLLFYSVGIGQISSEVPQNLSASRPQDRQFILSSKKLLLSDSGFYLCAWAPGAANYGYTFGSGTRLTVV.

The chain links TRBV19 to TRBJ1-5; a weak D match, TRBD1 (6 bases). The germline V gene encodes CDR1 LNHDA and CDR2 SQIVND (reference sequence). There are 14 residues in the CDR3. With 6 bases removed from V and 11 bases from J, the gap between germline ends came to 20 bases. DNA for the CDR3: TGTGCCAGTAGCTACCTGTCGGACAGTCCGGCCCAGCATTTT. This sequence encodes CASSYLSDSPAQHF. Full variable domain (remainder filled in from reference TRBV19 and TRBJ1-5): DGGITQSPKYLFRKEGQNVTLSCEQNLNHDAMYWYRQDPGQGLRLIYYSQIVNDFQKGDIAEGYSVSREKKESFPLTVTSAQKNPTAFYLCASSYLSDSPAQHFGDGTRLSIL.

The J gene is TRBJ2-1, the V gene TRBV5-1, with TRBD2 identical over 11 bases. The CDR3 loop spans 15 amino acids. CDR1 is SGHRS and CDR2 is YFSETQ in the germline V gene. Trimming removed 5 bases from V and 9 bases from J; junction bases left unmatched: 10. CDR3 residues: CASRPTSGSVGEQFF. CDR3 in DNA: TGCGCCAGCAGGCCTACTAGCGGGAGCGTGGGTGAGCAGTTCTTC.

The chain recombines TRBV30 with TRBJ2-2; D remains unclear. Between the trimmed V and J ends, which lost 0 bases and 4 bases, there was a span of 18 bases. This CDR3 spans 17 amino acids. Germline CDR1 reads GTSNPN; CDR2 reads SVGIG (reference sequence). Here the CDR3 reads CAWSVPGDRYFTGELFF. The CDR3 coding sequence is TGTGCCTGGAGTGTACCTGGAGACCGCTATTTCACCGGGGAGCTGTTTTTT.

The V call is TRBV29-1, the J call TRBJ1-2; a possible D gene is TRBD1 (6 bases). Trimming shortened V by 2 bases and J by 7 bases, and 11 bases separated the two germline ends. Looked up from germline, CDR1 is SQVTM and CDR2 is ANQGSEA. The CDR3 is 12 residues long. The DNA for the CDR3 is TGCAGCGTTGAATTGGGAGGGGGTGGCTACACCTTC. This codes for CSVELGGGGYTF.

This chain uses TRBV5-1 with TRBJ2-5; no reliable D call. Germline V gene sequence: CDR1 SGHRS, CDR2 YFSETQ. Trimming pared 2 bases from V and 3 bases from J, leaving 8 bases between. The CDR3 is 13 amino acids. This CDR3 is CASSFSMEETQYF. For the CDR3, the DNA is TGCGCCAGCAGCTTTAGTATGGAAGAGACCCAGTACTTC.

V is TRBV19 and J is TRBJ2-2; a weak D match, TRBD2 (5 bases). The germline CDR1 and CDR2 sequences are LNHDA and SQIVND (reference sequence). This CDR3 has 15 residues. Trimming shortened V by 5 bases and J by 2 bases, and 12 bases separated the two germline ends. In DNA form, the CDR3 reads TGTGCCAGTAGTGCGATGACGGGAAACACCGGGGAGCTGTTTTTT. Translating gives CASSAMTGNTGELFF.

CDR3 residues: CASSPGLAGEGGGETQYF. In DNA form, the CDR3 reads TGTGCCAGTAGCCCGGGACTAGCGGGAGAAGGAGGAGGAGAGACCCAGTACTTC. This chain connects TRBV19 to TRBJ2-5; 14 nucleotides match TRBD2. The CDR3 runs 18 residues. J lost 4 bases, V lost 6 bases, and 13 bases had no gene match. Germline-derived CDR1 and CDR2 are LNHDA and SQIVND (reference sequence).

The rearrangement links TRBV6-6 to TRBJ2-5, with D maybe TRBD2 (6 bases). CDR3 length: 14 residues. V was pared by 0 bases and J by 7 bases, with 12 bases between. Germline V CDR1 and CDR2: MNHNY, SVGAGI (reference sequence). The CDR3 DNA sequence: TGTGCCAGCAGTTACTCGCGGGAAGATGGGACCCAGTACTTC. Protein product: CASSYSREDGTQYF.